The present TCR beta chain was sequenced within a study of CD8 T cells in ankylosing spondylitis. TCRdb fed the 5' RACE reads into MiXCR, producing one record per CDR3 protein. The sample contains 350,000 or so distinct CDR3 sequences, around 10% of which appear only once. This CDR3 contains 16 residues. Unmatched junction bases numbered 11, after V lost 6 bases and J lost 0 bases. Germline V gene sequence: CDR1 DFQATT, CDR2 SNEGSKA (reference sequence). This clonotype was seen ten or more times. This sequence was found in a female donor with ankylosing spondylitis or in good health (not recorded which). The sequencing sample was made of blood, either unsorted or a sorted T cell fraction (not recorded which). The chain couples TRBV20-1 to TRBJ2-4; TRBD1 aligns across 7 bases. The CDR3 loop is CSASGTASLAKNIQYF. The DNA of the CDR3 is TGCAGTGCCTCAGGGACAGCTTCTCTAGCCAAAAACATTCAGTACTTC.